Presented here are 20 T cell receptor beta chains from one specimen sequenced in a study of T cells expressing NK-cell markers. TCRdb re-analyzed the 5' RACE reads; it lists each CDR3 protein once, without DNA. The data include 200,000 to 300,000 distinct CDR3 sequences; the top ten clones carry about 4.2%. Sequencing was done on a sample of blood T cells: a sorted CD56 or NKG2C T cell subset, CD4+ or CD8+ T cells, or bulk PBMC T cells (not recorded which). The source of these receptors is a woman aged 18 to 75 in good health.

The CDR3 here is CASSSGQGGGFRGTQYF. The rearrangement uses TRBV6-5 and TRBJ2-3; TCRdb's assignment of TRBD1 cannot be checked, as there is no DNA. This CDR3 has 17 residues. CDR1 is MNHEY, CDR2 SVGAGI, per germline.

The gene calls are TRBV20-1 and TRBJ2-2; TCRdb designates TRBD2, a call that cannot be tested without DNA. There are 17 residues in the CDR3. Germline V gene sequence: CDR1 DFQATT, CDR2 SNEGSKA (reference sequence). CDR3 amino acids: CSAKPTTSGSISGELFF.

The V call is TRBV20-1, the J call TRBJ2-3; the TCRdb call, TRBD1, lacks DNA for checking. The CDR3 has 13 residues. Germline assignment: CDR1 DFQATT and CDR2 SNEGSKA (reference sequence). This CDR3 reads CSAQRTGDDTQYF.

CDR3 residues: CASSLTGTASTDTQYF. The chain recombines TRBV7-2 with TRBJ2-3; TCRdb outputs TRBD1, but without DNA this stays unchecked. Germline loops: CDR1 SGHTA, CDR2 FQGNSA. The CDR3 contains 16 residues.

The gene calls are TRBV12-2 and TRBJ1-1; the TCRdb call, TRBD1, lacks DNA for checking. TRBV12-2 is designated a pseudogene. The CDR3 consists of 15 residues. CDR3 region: CASRFNRGSHTEAFF.

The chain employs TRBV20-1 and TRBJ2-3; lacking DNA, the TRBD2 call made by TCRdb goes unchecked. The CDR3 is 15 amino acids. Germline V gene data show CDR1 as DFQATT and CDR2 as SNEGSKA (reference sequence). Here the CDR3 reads CSAPQRSGRTDTQYF.

This CDR3 reads CAISERAQETQYF. This chain links TRBV10-3 with TRBJ2-5; the D call of TRBD2 rests on TCRdb alone, since no DNA is present to check it. Germline V gives CDR1 ENHRY, CDR2 SYGVKD. The CDR3 has 13 amino acids.

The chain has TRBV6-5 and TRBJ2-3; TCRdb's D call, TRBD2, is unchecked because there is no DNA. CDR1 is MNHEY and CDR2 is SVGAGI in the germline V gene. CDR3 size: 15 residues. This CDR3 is CASSFLAGVTDTQYF.

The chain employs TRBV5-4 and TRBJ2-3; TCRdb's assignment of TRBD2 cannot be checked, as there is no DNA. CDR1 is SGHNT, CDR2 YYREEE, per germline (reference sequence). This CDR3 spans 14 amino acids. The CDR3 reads CASSLLAGGDTQYF.

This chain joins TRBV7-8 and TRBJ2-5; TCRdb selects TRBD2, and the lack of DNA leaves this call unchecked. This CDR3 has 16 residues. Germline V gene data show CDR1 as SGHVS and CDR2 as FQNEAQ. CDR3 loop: CASSQPLAGAKETQYF.

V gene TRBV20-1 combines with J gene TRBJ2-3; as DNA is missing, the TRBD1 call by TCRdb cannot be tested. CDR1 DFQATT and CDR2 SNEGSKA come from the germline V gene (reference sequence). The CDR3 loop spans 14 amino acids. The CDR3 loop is CSARKKGFTDTQYF.

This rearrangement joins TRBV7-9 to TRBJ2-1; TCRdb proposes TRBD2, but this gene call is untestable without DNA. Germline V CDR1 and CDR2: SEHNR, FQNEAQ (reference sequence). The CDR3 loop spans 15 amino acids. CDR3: CASSLISGLLAAQFF.

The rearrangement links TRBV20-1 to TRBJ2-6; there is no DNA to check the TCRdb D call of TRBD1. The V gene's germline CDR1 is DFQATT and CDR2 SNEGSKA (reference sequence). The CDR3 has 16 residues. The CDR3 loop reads CSASPLGQAGANVLTF.

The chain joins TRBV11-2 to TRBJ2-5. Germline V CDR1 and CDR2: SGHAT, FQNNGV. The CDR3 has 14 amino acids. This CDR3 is CASSFRGVGETQYF.

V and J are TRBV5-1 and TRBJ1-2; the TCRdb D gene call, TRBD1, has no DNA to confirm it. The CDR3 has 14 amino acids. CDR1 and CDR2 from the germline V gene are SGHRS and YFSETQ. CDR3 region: CASSPEQGGYGYTF.

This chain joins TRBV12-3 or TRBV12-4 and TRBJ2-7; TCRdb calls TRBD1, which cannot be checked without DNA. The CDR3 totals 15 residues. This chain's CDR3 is CASSSTGTGAYEQYF.

CDR3 region: CASSLLYQETQYF. The rearrangement uses TRBV6-6 and TRBJ2-5. Germline CDR1 reads MNHNY; CDR2 reads SVGAGI (reference sequence). This CDR3 has 13 amino acids.

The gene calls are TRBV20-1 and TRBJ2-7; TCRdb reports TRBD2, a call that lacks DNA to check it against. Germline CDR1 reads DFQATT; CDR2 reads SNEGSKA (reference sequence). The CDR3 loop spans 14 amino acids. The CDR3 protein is CSAREAGFNYEQYF.

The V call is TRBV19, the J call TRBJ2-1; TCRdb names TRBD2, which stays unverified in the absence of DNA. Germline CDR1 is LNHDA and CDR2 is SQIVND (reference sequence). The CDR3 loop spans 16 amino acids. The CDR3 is CASSSRDSGGYNEQFF.

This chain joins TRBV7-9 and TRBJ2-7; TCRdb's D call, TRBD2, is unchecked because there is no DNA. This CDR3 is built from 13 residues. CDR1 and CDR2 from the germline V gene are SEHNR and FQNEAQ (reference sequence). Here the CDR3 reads CASSPGLIYEQYF. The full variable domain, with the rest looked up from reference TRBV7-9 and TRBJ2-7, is DTGVSQNPRHKITKRGQNVTFRCDPISEHNRLYWYRQTLGQGPEFLTYFQNEAQLEKSRLLSDRFSAERPKGSFSTLEIQRTEQGDSAMYLCASSPGLIYEQYFGPGTRLTVT.